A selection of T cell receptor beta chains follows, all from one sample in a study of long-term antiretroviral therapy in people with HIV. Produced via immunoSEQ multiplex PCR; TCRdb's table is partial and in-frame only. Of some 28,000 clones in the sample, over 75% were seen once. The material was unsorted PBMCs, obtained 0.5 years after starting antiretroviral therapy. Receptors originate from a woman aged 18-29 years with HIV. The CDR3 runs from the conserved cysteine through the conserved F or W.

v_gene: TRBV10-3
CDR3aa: CAISETQVMNTEAFF

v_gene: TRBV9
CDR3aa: CASSVGWRGRTDTQYF

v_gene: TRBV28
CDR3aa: CASRHRQGRLDSPLHF

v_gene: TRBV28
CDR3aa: CASRGGSYEQYF

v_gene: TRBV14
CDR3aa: CASSFGRGQAYNEQFF

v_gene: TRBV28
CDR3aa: CASRQGTPNSPLHF

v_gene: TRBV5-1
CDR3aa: CASSRTRGGTGGYTF

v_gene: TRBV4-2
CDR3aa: CASSQDRGPGELFF

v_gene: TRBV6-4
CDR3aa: CASSDSAGESEQFF

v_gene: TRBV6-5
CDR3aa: CASSFSPVSYEQYF

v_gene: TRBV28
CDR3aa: CASSLLRQAVNEKLFF

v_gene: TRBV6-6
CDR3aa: CASSLSNQPQHF

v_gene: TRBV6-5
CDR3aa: CASRGAGEKLFF

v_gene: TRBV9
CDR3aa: CASSVGGASTDTQYF

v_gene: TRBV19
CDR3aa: CATLDRSTNEKLFF

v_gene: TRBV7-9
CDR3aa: CASSLARTEQYF

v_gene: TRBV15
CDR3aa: CATRTPRQGPDTQYF

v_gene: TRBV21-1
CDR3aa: CASSKDRHYEQYF